This T cell receptor (beta chain) was documented in a study of vaccination and CD4 T cells after COVID-19. Treatment of the sample: roughly ten-day PBMC culture with coronavirus spike peptide pools or control peptides (ViraFEST assay). Negative selection was the method that isolated CD4+ T cells after less than 12 days of culture. As for this clonotype: Its specificity is unknown.

Germline V lookup: CDR1 DFQATT, CDR2 SNEGSKA (reference sequence). This CDR3 region has 16 residues. Oncomine TCR Beta short-read sequencing was applied to DNA from cultured CD4+ T cells. TCRdb re-called the PCR reads with MiXCR, one entry per CDR3 protein. There are around 15,000 distinct CDR3 sequences in the sample; about two fifths occur only once, and 6.5% to 8% lies in the top ten. V and J are TRBV20-1 and TRBJ2-7, with 7 bases lining up with TRBD1. The TCR comes from a human donor who had recovered from COVID-19. The sequenced sample was CD4+ T cells from blood, cultured in vitro, obtained after SARS-CoV-2 vaccination. CDR3 region: CSAQSPTGRNSYEQYF. As DNA, the CDR3 is TGCAGCGCACAATCCCCGACAGGGCGGAACTCCTACGAGCAGTACTTC.